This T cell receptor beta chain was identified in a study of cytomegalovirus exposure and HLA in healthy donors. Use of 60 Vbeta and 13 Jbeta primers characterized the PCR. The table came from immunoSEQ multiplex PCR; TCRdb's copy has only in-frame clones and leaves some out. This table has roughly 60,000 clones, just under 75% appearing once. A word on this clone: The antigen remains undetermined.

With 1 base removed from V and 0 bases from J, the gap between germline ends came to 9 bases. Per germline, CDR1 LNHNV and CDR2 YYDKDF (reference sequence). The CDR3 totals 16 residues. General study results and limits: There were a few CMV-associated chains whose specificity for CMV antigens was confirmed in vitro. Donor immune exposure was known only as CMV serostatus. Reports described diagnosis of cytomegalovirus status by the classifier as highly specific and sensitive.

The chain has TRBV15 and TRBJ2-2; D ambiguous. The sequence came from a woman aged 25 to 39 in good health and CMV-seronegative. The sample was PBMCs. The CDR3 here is CATSRVVRSNTGELFF. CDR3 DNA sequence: TGTGCCACCAGCAGAGTGGTGCGATCGAACACCGGGGAGCTGTTTTTT.